The 3 T cell receptor beta chains below were found in one sample sequenced in a study of blood T cell repertoires in COVID-19. The repertoire was sequenced with immunoSEQ multiplex PCR; TCRdb's copy has only in-frame clones and lacks some. This repertoire shows 30,000 to 40,000 clones, about nine tenths found once; its top ten account for roughly 6.1%. Sequencing input: peripheral blood. Receptors were obtained from a human donor in a cohort sampled during active COVID-19.

The gene calls are TRBV5-1 and TRBJ1-3, with 7 bases identical to TRBD1. The CDR3 is made up of 15 amino acids. J was trimmed by 0 bases and V by 4 bases; bases with no gene match: 4. The germline gives CDR1 SGHRS, CDR2 YFSETQ. Here the CDR3 DNA reads TGCGCCAGCAGCCTCGACAGGGTCTCTGGAAACACCATATATTTT. This translates into CASSLDRVSGNTIYF.

The chain links TRBV28 to TRBJ2-4; 9 bases match TRBD1. Losses at the gene ends were 4 bases for V and 1 base for J; bases not matched to a gene: 2. Germline V gives CDR1 MDHEN, CDR2 SYDVKM. CDR3 length: 15 residues. This CDR3 reads CASSSGQGAKNIQYF. The DNA for the CDR3 is TGTGCCAGCAGTTCCGGACAGGGGGCCAAAAACATTCAGTACTTC. Variable domain in full (rest from reference TRBV28 and TRBJ2-4): DVKVTQSSRYLVKRTGEKVFLECVQDMDHENMFWYRQDPGLGLRLIYFSYDVKMKEKGDIPEGYSVSREKKERFSLILESASTNQTSMYLCASSSGQGAKNIQYFGAGTRLSVL.

The rearrangement joins TRBV6-5 to TRBJ2-5, with 11 bases identical to TRBD1. Trimming removed 6 bases from V and 4 bases from J; junction bases left unmatched: 7. Germline V lookup: CDR1 MNHEY, CDR2 SVGAGI. The CDR3 extends over 15 amino acids. CDR3 sequence reads: CASRYGTGGRETQYF. CDR3 sequence (DNA): TGTGCCAGCAGATACGGGACAGGGGGTAGAGAGACCCAGTACTTC.